This T cell receptor beta chain stems from a study of beta chain features in type 1 diabetes. Each of the CD4+ naive, central memory, regulatory and stem cell-like memory populations was sorted via CD45RO/CCR7/CD25/CD127/CD95/CD27. CDR1 is SGDLS, CDR2 YYNGEE, per germline. There are 18 residues in the CDR3. After removal of 0 bases from V and 4 bases from J, the junction contained 4 bases not matched to a gene. TCRB transcripts that were expressed got sequenced, as all of the isolated RNA had been reverse transcribed. TCRdb's copy holds only in-frame clones and misses some; the assay was immunoSEQ multiplex PCR. This sample has about 150,000 clones, with 11% found just once.

Sequenced input: central memory CD4+ T cells from blood. J is TRBJ2-2 and V is TRBV9; 15 bases fit TRBD2. The clonotype comes from a young man in good health. Here the CDR3 DNA reads TGTGCCAGCAGCGTAGCTCCGGGACTAGCGGGAGGCACCGGGGAGCTGTTTTTT. Protein sequence: CASSVAPGLAGGTGELFF.